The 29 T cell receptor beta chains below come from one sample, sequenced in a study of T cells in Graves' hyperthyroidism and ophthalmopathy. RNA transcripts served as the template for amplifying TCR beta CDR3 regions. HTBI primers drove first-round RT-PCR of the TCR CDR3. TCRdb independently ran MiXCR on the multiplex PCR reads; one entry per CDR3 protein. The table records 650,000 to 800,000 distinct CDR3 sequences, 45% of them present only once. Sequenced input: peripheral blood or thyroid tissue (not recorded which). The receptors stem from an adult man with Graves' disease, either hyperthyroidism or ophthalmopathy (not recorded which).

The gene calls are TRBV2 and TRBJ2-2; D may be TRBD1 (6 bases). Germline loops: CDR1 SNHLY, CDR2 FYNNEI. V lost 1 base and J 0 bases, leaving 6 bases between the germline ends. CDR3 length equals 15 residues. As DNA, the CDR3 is TGTGCCAGCAGTGAAGAGGGGGCGAACACCGGGGAGCTGTTTTTT. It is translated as CASSEEGANTGELFF.

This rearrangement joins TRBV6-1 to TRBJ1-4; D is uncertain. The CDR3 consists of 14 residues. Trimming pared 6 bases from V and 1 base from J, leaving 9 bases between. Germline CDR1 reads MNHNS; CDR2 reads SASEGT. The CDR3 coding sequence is TGTGCCAGCAGGGAACAGCTAACTAATGAAAAACTGTTTTTT. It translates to CASREQLTNEKLFF.

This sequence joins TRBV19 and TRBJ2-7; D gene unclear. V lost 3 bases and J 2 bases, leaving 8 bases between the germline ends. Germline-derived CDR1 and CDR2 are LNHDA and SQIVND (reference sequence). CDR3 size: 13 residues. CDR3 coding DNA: TGTGCCAGTAGTATCGGCAGCGCCTACGAGCAGTACTTC. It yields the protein CASSIGSAYEQYF.

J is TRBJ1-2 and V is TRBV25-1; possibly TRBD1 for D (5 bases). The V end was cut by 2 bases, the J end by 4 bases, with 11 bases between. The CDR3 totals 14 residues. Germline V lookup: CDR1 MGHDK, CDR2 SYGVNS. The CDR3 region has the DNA TGTGCCAGCAGTGAAGCTCACAGGTCCTATGGCTACACCTTC. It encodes CASSEAHRSYGYTF.

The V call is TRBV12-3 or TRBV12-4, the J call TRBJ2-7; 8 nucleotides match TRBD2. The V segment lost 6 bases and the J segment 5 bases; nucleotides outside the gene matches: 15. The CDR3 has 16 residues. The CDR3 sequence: CASRMPPTGGSHEQYF. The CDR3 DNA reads TGTGCCAGCAGAATGCCCCCAACGGGAGGGTCCCACGAGCAGTACTTC.

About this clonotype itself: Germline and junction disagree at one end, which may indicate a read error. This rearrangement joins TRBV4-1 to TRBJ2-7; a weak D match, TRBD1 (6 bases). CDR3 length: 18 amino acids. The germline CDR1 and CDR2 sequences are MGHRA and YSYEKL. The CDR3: CASSQDLGAGSGAYEQYF. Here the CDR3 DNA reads TGTGCCAGCAGCCAAGATCTCGGGGCAGGGTCAGGGGCCTACGAGCAGTACTTC.

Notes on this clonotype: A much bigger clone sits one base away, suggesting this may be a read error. This CDR3 is CAISYSRPVQPLHF. The CDR3 DNA follows: TGTGCCATCAGTTACTCGAGGCCAGTTCAACCCCTCCACTTT. The rearrangement links TRBV10-3 to TRBJ1-6; D unresolved. This CDR3 has 14 amino acids. The V end was cut by 5 bases, the J end by 12 bases, with 17 bases between. Germline V gives CDR1 ENHRY, CDR2 SYGVKD.

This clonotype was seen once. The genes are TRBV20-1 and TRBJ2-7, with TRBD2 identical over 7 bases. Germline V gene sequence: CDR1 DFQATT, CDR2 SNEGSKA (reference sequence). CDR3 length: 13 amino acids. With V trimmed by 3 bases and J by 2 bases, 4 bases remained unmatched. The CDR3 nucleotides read TGCAGTGCTAGGGGGGACTACCCCTACGAGCAGTACTTC. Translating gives CSARGDYPYEQYF.

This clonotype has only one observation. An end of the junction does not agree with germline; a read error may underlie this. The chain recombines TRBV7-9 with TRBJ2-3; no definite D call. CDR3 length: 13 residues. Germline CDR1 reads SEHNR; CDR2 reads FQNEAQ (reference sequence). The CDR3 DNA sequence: TGTGCCAGCAGTTTAGGGCCTTCAGATACGCAGTATTTT. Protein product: CASSLGPSDTQYF.

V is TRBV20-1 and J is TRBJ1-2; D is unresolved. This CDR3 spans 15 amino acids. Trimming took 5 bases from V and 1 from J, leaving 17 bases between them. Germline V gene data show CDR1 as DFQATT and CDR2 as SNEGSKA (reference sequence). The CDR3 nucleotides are TGCAGTGCTCATCGGCAGGACGGTGATAACTATGGCTACACCTTC. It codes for CSAHRQDGDNYGYTF.

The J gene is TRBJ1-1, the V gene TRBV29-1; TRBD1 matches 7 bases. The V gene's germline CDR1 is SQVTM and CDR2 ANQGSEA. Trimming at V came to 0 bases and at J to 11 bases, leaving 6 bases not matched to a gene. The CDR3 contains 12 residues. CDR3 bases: TGCAGCGTTGAAGATGGGGACAGCGTGGCTTTCTTT. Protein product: CSVEDGDSVAFF.

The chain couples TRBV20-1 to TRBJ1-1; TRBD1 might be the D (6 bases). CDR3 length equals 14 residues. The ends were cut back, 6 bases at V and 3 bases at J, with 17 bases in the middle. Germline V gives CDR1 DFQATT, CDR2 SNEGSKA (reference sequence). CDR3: CSAANRDGDTEAFF. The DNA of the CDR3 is TGCAGTGCCGCAAACAGGGACGGGGACACTGAAGCTTTCTTT.

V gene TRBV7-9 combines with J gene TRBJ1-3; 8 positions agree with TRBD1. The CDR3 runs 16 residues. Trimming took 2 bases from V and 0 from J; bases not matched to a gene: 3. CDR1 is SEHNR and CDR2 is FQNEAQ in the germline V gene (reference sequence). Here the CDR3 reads CASSLQGANSGNTIYF. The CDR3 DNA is TGTGCCAGCAGCTTACAGGGGGCGAACTCTGGAAACACCATATATTTT.

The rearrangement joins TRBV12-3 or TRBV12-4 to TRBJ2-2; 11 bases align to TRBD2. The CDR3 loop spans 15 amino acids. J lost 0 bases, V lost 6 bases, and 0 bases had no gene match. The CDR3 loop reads CASRLAGANTGELFF. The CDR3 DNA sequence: TGTGCCAGCAGACTAGCGGGGGCGAACACCGGGGAGCTGTTTTTT.

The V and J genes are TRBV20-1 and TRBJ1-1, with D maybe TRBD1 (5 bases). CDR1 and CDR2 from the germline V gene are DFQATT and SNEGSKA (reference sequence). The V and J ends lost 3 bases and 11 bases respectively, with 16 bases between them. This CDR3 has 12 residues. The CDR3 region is CSASAGGDVAFF. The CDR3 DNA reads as TGCAGTGCTAGTGCCGGGGGGGATGTCGCTTTCTTT.

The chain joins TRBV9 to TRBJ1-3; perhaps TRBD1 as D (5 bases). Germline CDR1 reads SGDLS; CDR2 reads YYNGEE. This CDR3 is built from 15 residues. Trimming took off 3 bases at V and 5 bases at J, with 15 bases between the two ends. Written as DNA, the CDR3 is TGTGCCAGCAGCGCGGGACCAGGGATTCGAAACACCATATATTTT. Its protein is CASSAGPGIRNTIYF.

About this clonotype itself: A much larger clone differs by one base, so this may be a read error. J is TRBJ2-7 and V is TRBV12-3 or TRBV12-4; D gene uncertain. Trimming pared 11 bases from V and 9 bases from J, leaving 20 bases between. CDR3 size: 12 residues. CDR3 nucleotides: TGTGCCGGCGACCGTGACACCCCCGGGCAGTACTTC. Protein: CAGDRDTPGQYF.

The CDR3 coding sequence is TGTGCCAGCAGTGCTAGCGCGGGGGTTGGCTACACCTTC. It codes for CASSASAGVGYTF. V gene TRBV9 combines with J gene TRBJ1-2, with D perhaps TRBD1 (5 bases). The CDR3 totals 13 residues. The germline gives CDR1 SGDLS, CDR2 YYNGEE. V lost 5 bases and J 7 bases, leaving 15 bases between the germline ends.

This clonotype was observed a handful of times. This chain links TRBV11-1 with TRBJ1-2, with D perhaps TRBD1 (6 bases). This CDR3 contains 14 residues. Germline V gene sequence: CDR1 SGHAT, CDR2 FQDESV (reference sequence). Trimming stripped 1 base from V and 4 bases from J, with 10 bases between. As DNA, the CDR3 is TGTGCCAGCAGCTTAGAAGAGGGGGTCTATGGCTACACCTTC. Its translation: CASSLEEGVYGYTF.

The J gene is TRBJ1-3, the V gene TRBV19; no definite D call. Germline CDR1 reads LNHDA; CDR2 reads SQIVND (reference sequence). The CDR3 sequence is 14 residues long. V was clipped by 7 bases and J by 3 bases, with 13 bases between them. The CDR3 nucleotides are TGTGCCAGTACTCAACAGCCTCGTGGAAACACCATATATTTT. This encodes CASTQQPRGNTIYF.

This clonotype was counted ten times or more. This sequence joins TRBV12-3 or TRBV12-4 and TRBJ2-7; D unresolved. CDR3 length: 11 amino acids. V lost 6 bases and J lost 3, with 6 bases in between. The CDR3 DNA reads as TGTGCCAGCAGGCCGATCTACGAGCAGTACTTC. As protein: CASRPIYEQYF.

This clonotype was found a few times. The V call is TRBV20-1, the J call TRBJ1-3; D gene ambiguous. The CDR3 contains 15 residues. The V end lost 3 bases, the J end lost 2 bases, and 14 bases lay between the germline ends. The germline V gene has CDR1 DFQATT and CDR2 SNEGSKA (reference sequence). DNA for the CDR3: TGCAGTGCTAGCGCGTTGCGGGCCGCTGGAAACACCATATATTTT. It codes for CSASALRAAGNTIYF.

CDR3 protein: CATSARSGAGANVLTF. The DNA for the CDR3 is TGTGCCACCAGTGCTAGAAGCGGGGCTGGGGCCAACGTCCTGACTTTC. The chain employs TRBV24-1 and TRBJ2-6; 7 positions match TRBD2. With V trimmed by 5 bases and J by 2 bases, 5 bases remained unmatched. CDR1 is KGHDR, CDR2 SFDVKD, per germline. The CDR3 is made up of 16 amino acids.

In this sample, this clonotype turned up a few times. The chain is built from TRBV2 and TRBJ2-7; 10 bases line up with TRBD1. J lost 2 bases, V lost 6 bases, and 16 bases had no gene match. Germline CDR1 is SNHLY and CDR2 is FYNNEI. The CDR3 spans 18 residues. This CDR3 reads CASRTGTGATLGAYEQYF. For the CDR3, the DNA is TGTGCCAGCAGAACCGGGACAGGGGCCACGTTAGGGGCCTACGAGCAGTACTTC. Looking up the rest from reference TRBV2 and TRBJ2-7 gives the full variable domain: EPEVTQTPSHQVTQMGQEVILRCVPISNHLYFYWYRQILGQKVEFLVSFYNNEISEKSEIFDDQFSVERPDGSNFTLKIRSTKLEDSAMYFCASRTGTGATLGAYEQYFGPGTRLTVT.

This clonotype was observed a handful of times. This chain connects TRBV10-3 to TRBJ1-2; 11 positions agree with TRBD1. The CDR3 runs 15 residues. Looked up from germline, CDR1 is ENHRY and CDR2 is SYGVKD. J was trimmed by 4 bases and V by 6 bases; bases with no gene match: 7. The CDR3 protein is CAISSDRGLIYGYTF. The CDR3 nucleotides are TGTGCCATCAGCTCGGACAGGGGGCTTATCTATGGCTACACCTTC.

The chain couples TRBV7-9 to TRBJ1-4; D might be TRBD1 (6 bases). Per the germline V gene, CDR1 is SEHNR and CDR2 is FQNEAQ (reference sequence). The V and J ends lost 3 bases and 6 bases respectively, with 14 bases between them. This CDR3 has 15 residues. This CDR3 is CASSFSGGPDEKLFF. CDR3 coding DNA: TGTGCCAGCAGCTTCTCGGGGGGCCCAGATGAAAAACTGTTTTTT.

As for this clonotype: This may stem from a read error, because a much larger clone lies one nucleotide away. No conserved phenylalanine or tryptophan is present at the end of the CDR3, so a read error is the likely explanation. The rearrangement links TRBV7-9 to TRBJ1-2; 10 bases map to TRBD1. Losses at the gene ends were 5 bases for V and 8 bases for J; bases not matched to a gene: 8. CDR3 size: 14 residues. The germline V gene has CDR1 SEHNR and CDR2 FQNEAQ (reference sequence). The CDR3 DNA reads TGTGCCAGCAGCACCGGGACAGGGGAGGGAGGCTACACCTCC. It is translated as CASSTGTGEGGYTS.

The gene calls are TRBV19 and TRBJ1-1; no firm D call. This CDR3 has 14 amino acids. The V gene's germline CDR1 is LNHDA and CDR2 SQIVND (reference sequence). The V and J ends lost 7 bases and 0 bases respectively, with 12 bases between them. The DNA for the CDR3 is TGTGCCAGTACGAGCGAGTTTATGAACACTGAAGCTTTCTTT. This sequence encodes CASTSEFMNTEAFF.

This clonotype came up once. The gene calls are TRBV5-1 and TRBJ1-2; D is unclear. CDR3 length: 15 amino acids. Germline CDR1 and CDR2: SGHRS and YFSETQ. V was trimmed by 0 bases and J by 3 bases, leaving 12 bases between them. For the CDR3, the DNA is TGCGCCAGCAGCTTGGATGGGGAGCAGTACTATGGCTACACCTTC. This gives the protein CASSLDGEQYYGYTF.